Listed below are T cell receptor beta chains from one sample, sequenced in a study of cytomegalovirus exposure and HLA in healthy donors. Sequencing was performed with immunoSEQ multiplex PCR; in TCRdb, only in-frame clones are kept and a portion is missing. This table has around 88,000 clones, around 84% appearing once. The sequencing sample was made of PBMCs. These receptors all stem from a woman in her thirties or forties in good health and CMV-seropositive. Each CDR3 is given with its conserved first and last residue.

CDR3 protein	V gene	J gene
CASEVQGTAGGYTF	TRBV19	TRBJ1-2
CASSRRGNTEAFF	TRBV6-5	TRBJ1-1
CASSSLTGQTIRYNEQFF	TRBV28	TRBJ2-1
CAIRTGAGGSYEQYF	TRBV10-3	TRBJ2-7
CASSATSGSFSYNEQFF	TRBV6-4	TRBJ2-1
CASSRGLAASYEQYF	TRBV28	NA
CAISPGLAGDREQFF	TRBV10-3	TRBJ2-1
CATSRDRGAGGNTIYF	TRBV15	TRBJ1-3
CASSLDGQGIWEQFF	TRBV5-1	TRBJ2-1
CASSFGSGQGGLVAFF	TRBV5-8	TRBJ1-1
CASSQNPGLAGEAQYF	TRBV11-2	TRBJ2-5
CASSLSGESYGYTF	TRBV27	TRBJ1-2
CASRVGQGGHQPQHF	TRBV6-1	TRBJ1-5
CASTETGGAGYGYTF	TRBV19	TRBJ1-2
CASASFLAAYNEQFF	TRBV4-2	TRBJ2-1
CASSRHAGESYEQYF	TRBV7-7	TRBJ2-7
CASSLGGGRAKDTQYF	TRBV7-2	TRBJ2-3
CASSPGTGAAYEQYF	TRBV19	TRBJ2-7
CASSVGNRGSGTGELFF	TRBV9	TRBJ2-2
CAISETGTYGYTF	TRBV10-3	TRBJ1-2
CASSFPRSGNEQFF	TRBV7-9	TRBJ2-1
CASSWGRPSGKNTGELFF	TRBV5-8	TRBJ2-2
CASSFQGRGETQYF	TRBV7-9	TRBJ2-5
CAISSQGARNAGANVLTF	TRBV10-3	TRBJ2-6
CASSLSGDHEKLFF	TRBV7-8	TRBJ1-4
CASSDSGGRRIF	TRBV10-1	TRBJ2-1
CSVWGQSPLTYNEQFF	TRBV29-1	TRBJ2-1
CASSDQTSGKQYF	TRBV10-1	TRBJ2-7
CASSGEGETQYF	TRBV19	TRBJ2-5
CASTPGTSVRELFF	TRBV7-2	TRBJ2-2